The present TCR beta chain was sequenced within a study of T cell repertoires and HLA-DP antigens. The wider study: One stimulator alloantigen differed from self by one groove amino acid; the other by ten. Notes on the study in general: Against both alloantigens, CD137+ clonality was similar, 0.3 to 0.45.

Trimming shortened V by 1 base and J by 7 bases, and 10 bases separated the two germline ends. The CDR3 spans 13 residues. The germline V gene has CDR1 SGHTA and CDR2 FQGNSA. Profiled with immunoSEQ multiplex PCR; TCRdb holds only in-frame clones, not every one. The sample has some 110,000 clones; approximately 92% are singletons. About this clone itself: The antigen is undetermined.

This clonotype originated in a woman aged 18-29 years in good health and CMV-seronegative. The gene calls are TRBV7-2 and TRBJ1-2, with no clear D. Sequenced input: CD4+ T cells from PBMCs. CDR3 nucleotide sequence: TGTGCCAGCAGCTTAGACGTAGGAAGTGGCTACACCTTC. Residues: CASSLDVGSGYTF. The full variable domain, its missing parts supplied by reference TRBV7-2 and TRBJ1-2, is GAGVSQSPSNKVTEKGKDVELRCDPISGHTALYWYRQSLGQGLEFLIYFQGNSAPDKSGLPSDRFSAERTGGSVSTLTIQRTQQEDSAVYLCASSLDVGSGYTFGSGTRLTVV.